Sequencing of this TCR beta chain was carried out in a study of shared clonotypes between healthy human individuals. It was CD45RO-negative cells, positively selected for CCR7, that made up naive CD8 cells, with terminally differentiated effector memory CD45RA+ cells excluded. General study findings and limits: Richness estimates generally favored naive over memory subsets.

In the authors' workflow: Owing to the provision of junction-only sequences devoid of quality scores by immunoSEQ, filtering differed. Assay used: immunoSEQ multiplex PCR; TCRdb lists only in-frame clones, some missing. The V and J calls and the clone size are those of that table, but D and trimming were determined from the DNA. The sample lists hundreds of thousands of clones; approximately 96% were seen once. Notes on this clone: Its specificity is not known.

The CDR3 has 14 amino acids. V shed 4 bases, J shed 4 bases, and the junction held 10 bases outside the gene matches. In germline, CDR1 is SQVTM, CDR2 ANQGSEA. Specimen: naive CD8+ T cells sorted from blood. This clonotype was obtained from a man aged 25-40 years in good health. The V and J genes are TRBV29-1 and TRBJ2-7; the match to TRBD1 covers 7 bases. This CDR3 reads CSVGAGTELYEQYF. The CDR3 DNA sequence: TGCAGCGTTGGGGCCGGGACAGAACTATACGAGCAGTACTTC.